A selection of T cell receptor beta chains follows, all from one sample in a study of regulatory T cells in long-lasting Graves disease. TCRdb fed the multiplex PCR reads into MiXCR, producing one record per CDR3 protein. The table lists over 450,000 distinct CDR3 sequences, about a fifth of them singletons. The sequencing used peripheral blood mononuclear cells (PBMCs), collected when the disease was refractory, from a patient treated with antithyroid drugs. The receptors were sampled from a female donor with Graves disease. Both conserved end residues are part of each CDR3. A D gene is named only where the DNA matches it firmly. Only some rows state a clone size, as once, few, many or a class for expanded clones.

J	size	V	D	CDR3	DNA
TRBJ1-5	few	TRBV7-9	NA	CASSSGVWGGAQPQHF	TGTGCCAGCAGCTCGGGGGTCTGGGGAGGTGCTCAGCCCCAGCATTTT
TRBJ1-1	many	TRBV27	NA	CASWREGSNTEAFF	TGTGCCAGCTGGAGAGAGGGATCGAACACTGAAGCTTTCTTT
TRBJ1-1	NA	TRBV4-1	NA	CASTFSGVGGANTEAFF	TGCGCCAGCACGTTTTCGGGGGTTGGAGGGGCCAACACTGAAGCTTTCTTT
TRBJ1-1	NA	TRBV28	NA	CASTPPGGTEAFF	TGTGCCAGCACCCCCCCGGGGGGCACTGAAGCTTTCTTT
TRBJ2-5	few	TRBV6-1	NA	CASNVGLETQYF	TGTGCCAGCAACGTCGGTTTGGAGACCCAGTACTTC
TRBJ1-6	many	TRBV12-3/TRBV12-4	NA	CASSFGGGVRSPLHF	TGTGCCAGCAGTTTTGGGGGGGGGGTGCGTTCACCCCTCCACTTT
TRBJ1-1	NA	TRBV27	NA	CASRTVLGRGTEAFF	TGTGCCAGCCGGACCGTCCTGGGCAGGGGCACTGAAGCTTTCTTT
TRBJ2-4	few	TRBV20-1	NA	CSASRGDKNIQYF	TGCAGTGCGAGCAGGGGAGATAAAAACATTCAGTACTTC
TRBJ2-2	many	TRBV28	TRBD2	CASSLLLAGDTGELFF	TGTGCCAGCAGTCTTCTCTTAGCGGGAGACACCGGGGAGCTGTTTTTT
TRBJ1-2	NA	TRBV19	NA	CASSTRTENYGYTF	TGTGCCAGTAGTACGAGGACGGAAAACTATGGCTACACCTTC
TRBJ1-1	many	TRBV5-1	NA	CASSLGQGTTEAFF	TGCGCCAGCAGCTTGGGGCAGGGAACCACTGAAGCTTTCTTT
TRBJ2-7	NA	TRBV11-3	NA	CASSQSPGNDEQYF	TGTGCCAGCAGCCAATCTCCAGGGAACGACGAGCAGTACTTC
TRBJ2-5	many	TRBV2	NA	CASSEDFSGSSYF	TGTGCCAGCAGTGAAGACTTCTCGGGGTCCTCGTACTTC
TRBJ1-1	NA	TRBV7-9	TRBD1	CASTGTGPGYTEAFF	TGTGCCAGCACCGGGACAGGGCCTGGGTACACTGAAGCTTTCTTT
TRBJ2-7	few	TRBV5-1	NA	CASSFDSPSYEQYF	TGCGCCAGCAGCTTCGACAGCCCCTCCTACGAGCAGTACTTC
TRBJ2-2	NA	TRBV7-8	NA	CASSLGGLAGELFF	TGTGCCAGCAGCTTAGGCGGCCTAGCGGGGGAGCTGTTTTTT
TRBJ2-7	many	TRBV2	NA	CASSQDGSSYEQYF	TGTGCCAGCAGTCAGGACGGGAGCTCCTACGAGCAGTACTTC
TRBJ1-5	NA	TRBV6-1	NA	CAVTPDIGNQPQHF	TGTGCCGTCACCCCGGACATAGGCAATCAGCCCCAGCATTTT
TRBJ1-2	NA	TRBV20-1	NA	CRGSGDGYTF	TGCAGAGGGTCAGGGGATGGCTACACCTTC
TRBJ2-7	few	TRBV20-1	NA	CSAPDRRQTDEQYF	TGCAGTGCTCCCGATCGTCGACAGACGGACGAGCAGTACTTC
TRBJ1-1	NA	TRBV13	NA	CASSFGPPDRNTEAFF	TGTGCCAGCAGCTTCGGCCCCCCCGACAGGAACACTGAAGCTTTCTTT
TRBJ2-2	NA	TRBV7-2	NA	CASSLATSGELFF	TGTGCCAGCAGCTTAGCGACAAGCGGGGAGCTGTTTTTT
TRBJ1-2	many	TRBV24-1	TRBD1	CATSDTLPGQDFYGYTF	TGTGCCACCAGTGATACGCTCCCAGGACAGGACTTTTATGGCTACACCTTC
TRBJ2-7	many	TRBV28	TRBD2	CASSSTRLAGGSYEQYF	TGTGCCAGCAGCTCCACTCGACTAGCGGGAGGATCCTACGAGCAGTACTTC
TRBJ2-5	many	TRBV24-1	TRBD1	CATSDPGTGRLEETQYF	TGTGCCACCAGTGATCCCGGGACAGGGAGGCTTGAAGAGACCCAGTACTTC
TRBJ1-2	many	TRBV28	TRBD1	CASSSPGGQALLNYGYTF	TGTGCCAGCAGCTCTCCCGGGGGACAGGCGCTTTTAAACTATGGCTACACCTTC
TRBJ2-6	few	TRBV7-2	NA	CASSLAHRVMGANVLTF	TGTGCCAGCAGCTTAGCGCACAGGGTAATGGGGGCCAACGTCCTGACTTTC
TRBJ1-3	few	TRBV13	NA	CASSLEEGSGGNTIYF	TGTGCCAGCAGCCTGGAAGAGGGTTCGGGTGGAAACACCATATATTTT
TRBJ2-2	NA	TRBV7-8	NA	CASSSRDGYTGELFF	TGTGCCAGCAGCTCCCGGGACGGCTACACCGGGGAGCTGTTTTTT